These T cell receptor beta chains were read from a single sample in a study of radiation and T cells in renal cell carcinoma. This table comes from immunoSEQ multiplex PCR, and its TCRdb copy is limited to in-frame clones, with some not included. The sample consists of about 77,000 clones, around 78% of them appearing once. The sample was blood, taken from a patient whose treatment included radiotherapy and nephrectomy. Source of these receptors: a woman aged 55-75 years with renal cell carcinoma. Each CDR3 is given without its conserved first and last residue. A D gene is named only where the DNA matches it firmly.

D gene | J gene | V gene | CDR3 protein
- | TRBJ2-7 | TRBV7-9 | ASSRTAALDEQY
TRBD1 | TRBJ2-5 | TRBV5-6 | ASSFLGTGGETQY
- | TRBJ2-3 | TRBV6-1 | ASSDGRVRSDTQY
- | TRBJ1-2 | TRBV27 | ASSLSAAAVGYGYT
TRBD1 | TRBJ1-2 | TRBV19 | ASMPGQGETIGHT
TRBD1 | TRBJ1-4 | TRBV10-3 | ASKQGTTNEKLF
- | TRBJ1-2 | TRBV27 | ASSLSSLYGYT
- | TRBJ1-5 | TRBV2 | ASSEQAVSPNQPQH
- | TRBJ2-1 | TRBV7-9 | ASSAFDEQF
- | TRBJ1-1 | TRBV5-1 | ASSIDGNTEAF
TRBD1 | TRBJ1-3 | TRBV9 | ASSVGRTGSGNTIY
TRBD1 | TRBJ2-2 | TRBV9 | ASSAGTGGIGGELF
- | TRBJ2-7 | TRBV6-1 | ASSLPGLSGYEQY
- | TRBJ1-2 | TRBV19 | ASSIVTSYGYT
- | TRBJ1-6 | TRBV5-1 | ASSLVTGSSYNSPLH
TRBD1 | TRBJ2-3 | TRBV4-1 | ASRPGTGGLTDTQY
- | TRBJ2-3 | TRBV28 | ATLGGGPSPSTDTQY
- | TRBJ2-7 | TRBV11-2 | ASSSSADPFYEQY
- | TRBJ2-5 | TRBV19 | ASSIARTGATQY
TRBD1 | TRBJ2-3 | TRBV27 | ASSPTGGADTQY
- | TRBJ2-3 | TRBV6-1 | ASSGRVSGTDTQY
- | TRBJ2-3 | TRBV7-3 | ASSVYLTDTQY
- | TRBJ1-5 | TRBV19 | ASSIYSDSNQPQH
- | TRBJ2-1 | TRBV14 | ASSQEGTGTYNEQF
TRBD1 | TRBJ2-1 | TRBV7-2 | ASSPRDRVRGNEQF
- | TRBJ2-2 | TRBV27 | ASSFGVNTGELF
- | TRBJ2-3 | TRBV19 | ASSILQITDTQY
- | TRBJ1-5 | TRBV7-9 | ASSLRVSGGNQPQH
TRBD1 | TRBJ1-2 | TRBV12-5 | ASGFRTGGDSNYGYT
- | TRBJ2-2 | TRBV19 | ASSSREGTGELF
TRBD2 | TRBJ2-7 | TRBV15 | ATSRDRGTSNEQY
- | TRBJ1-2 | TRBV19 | ASSIVVSNYGYT
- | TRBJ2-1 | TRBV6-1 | ASSPLAPYNEQF
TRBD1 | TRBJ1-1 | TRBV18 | ASSPRTGEYTEAF
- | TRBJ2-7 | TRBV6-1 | ASSESGSYEQY
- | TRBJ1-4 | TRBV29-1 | SVERGKNEKLF
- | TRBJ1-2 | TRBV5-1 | ASSFAGGNYGYT